A selection of T cell receptor beta chains follows, all from one sample in a study of blood T cell repertoires in COVID-19. This table comes from immunoSEQ multiplex PCR, and its TCRdb copy is limited to in-frame clones, with some not included. Of tens of thousands of clones in the sample, 85% to 90% were seen once. The sample was peripheral blood. The source is a man aged 45-65 years with acute or convalescent COVID-19. CDR3s include the opening cysteine and the closing phenylalanine or tryptophan. A D gene is named only where the DNA matches it firmly. Expanded clones get a size class; other rows say once, few or many, or leave the size out.

TRBJ2-1,TRBV4-1,.,.,TGCGCCAGCAGTCGGAGCGGAGCATTCTACAATGAGCAGTTCTTC,CASSRSGAFYNEQFF
TRBJ2-3,TRBV24-1,.,.,TGTGCCACCAGTGATAACAGGGTTTTGACAGATACGCAGTATTTT,CATSDNRVLTDTQYF
TRBJ2-7,TRBV28,.,TRBD2,TGTGCCAGCAGTTTACACTGGACTAGCGGAACGTACGAGCAGTACTTC,CASSLHWTSGTYEQYF
TRBJ2-3,TRBV28,once,TRBD1,TGTGCCAGCAGGCCGCAGGGGGTTGGCACAGATACGCAGTATTTT,CASRPQGVGTDTQYF
TRBJ2-7,TRBV4-3,.,TRBD2,TGCGCCAGCAGCCAAGATATACTAGCGGGAGAACGCGAGCAGTACTTC,CASSQDILAGEREQYF
TRBJ2-3,TRBV4-1,.,TRBD2,TGCGCCAGCAGCCAGCTAGCGGGAGCGGCAGATACGCAGTATTTT,CASSQLAGAADTQYF
TRBJ2-2,TRBV6-6,.,TRBD2,TGTGCCAGCAGTCCCAATCCGACTAGCGGGAGGGCCTCCGGGGAGCTGTTTTTT,CASSPNPTSGRASGELFF
TRBJ2-2,TRBV5-1,.,.,TGCGCCAGCAGCTTGGGCCAGTCTGCCGGGGAGCTGTTTTTT,CASSLGQSAGELFF
TRBJ1-5,TRBV5-6,once,.,TGTGCCAGCAGCTTGTATGGGGCTAAAAGCAATCAGCCCCAGCATTTT,CASSLYGAKSNQPQHF
TRBJ2-1,TRBV7-3,once,TRBD2,TGTGCCAGCAGCAGGACTAGCGGGAGAATCAATGAGCAGTTCTTC,CASSRTSGRINEQFF
TRBJ2-2,TRBV12-5,.,TRBD1,TGTGCTAGTGGCATGACAGGGGCCGGGGAGCTGTTTTTT,CASGMTGAGELFF
TRBJ2-1,TRBV3-1/TRBV3-2,.,.,TGTGCCAGCAGCCAAGATCCAACAGCGCCGGGGAATGAGCAGTTCTTC,CASSQDPTAPGNEQFF
TRBJ2-7,TRBV25-1,.,.,TGTGCCAGCCAAATCCGCGGCGGAGCGAGGGAGCAGTACTTC,CASQIRGGAREQYF
TRBJ2-2,TRBV7-3,.,TRBD1,TGTGCCAGCAGCCAGACAGGGGGCGCGTCCACCGGGGAGCTGTTTTTT,CASSQTGGASTGELFF
TRBJ2-5,TRBV3-1/TRBV3-2,.,.,TGTGCCAGCAGCCAAGTTAGGGGGTCCAAAGAGACCCAGTACTTC,CASSQVRGSKETQYF
TRBJ2-2,TRBV7-9,few,TRBD2,TGTGCCAGCAGCCGTGTAGCGGGAGGCACCGGGGAGCTGTTTTTT,CASSRVAGGTGELFF
TRBJ2-2,TRBV18,.,.,TGTGCCAGCTCACCGTTACGGGGGAGCACCGGGGAGCTGTTTTTT,CASSPLRGSTGELFF
TRBJ1-5,TRBV18,.,TRBD1,TGTGCCAGCTCACCACCGGGACAGGGCGGTGAACAGCATTTT,CASSPPGQGGEQHF
TRBJ2-1,TRBV11-3,.,TRBD2,TGTGCCAGCAGCTTAGCTAGCGGAGAATACAATGAGCAGTTCTTC,CASSLASGEYNEQFF
TRBJ2-1,TRBV6-6,.,.,TGTGCCAGCGTCGGGGTGAAAGGAGCCTACAATGAGCAGTTCTTC,CASVGVKGAYNEQFF